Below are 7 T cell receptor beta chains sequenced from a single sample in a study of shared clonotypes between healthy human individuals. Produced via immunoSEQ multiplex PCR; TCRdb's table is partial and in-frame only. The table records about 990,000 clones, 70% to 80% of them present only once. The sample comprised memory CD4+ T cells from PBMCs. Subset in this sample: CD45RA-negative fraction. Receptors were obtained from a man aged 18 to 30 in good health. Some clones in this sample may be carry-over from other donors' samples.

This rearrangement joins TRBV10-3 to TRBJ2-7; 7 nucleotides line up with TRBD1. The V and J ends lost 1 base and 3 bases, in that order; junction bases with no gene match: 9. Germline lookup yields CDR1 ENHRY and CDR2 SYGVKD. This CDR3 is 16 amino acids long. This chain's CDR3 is CAISELQGKGLYEQYF. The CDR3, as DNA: TGTGCCATCAGTGAGTTACAGGGGAAAGGGCTCTACGAGCAGTACTTC.

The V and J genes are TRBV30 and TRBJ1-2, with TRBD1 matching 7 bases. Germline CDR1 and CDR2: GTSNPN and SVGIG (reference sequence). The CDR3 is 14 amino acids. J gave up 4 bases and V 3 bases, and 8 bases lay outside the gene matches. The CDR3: CAWRKTGFAYGYTF. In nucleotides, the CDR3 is TGTGCCTGGAGGAAGACAGGGTTTGCCTATGGCTACACCTTC.

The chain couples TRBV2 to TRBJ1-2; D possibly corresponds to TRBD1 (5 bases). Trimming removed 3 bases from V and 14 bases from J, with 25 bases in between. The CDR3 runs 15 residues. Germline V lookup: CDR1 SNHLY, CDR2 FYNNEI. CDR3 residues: CASSDMGKGFSGSTF. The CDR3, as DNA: TGTGCCAGCAGTGACATGGGGAAGGGGTTTAGTGGCTCGACCTTC.

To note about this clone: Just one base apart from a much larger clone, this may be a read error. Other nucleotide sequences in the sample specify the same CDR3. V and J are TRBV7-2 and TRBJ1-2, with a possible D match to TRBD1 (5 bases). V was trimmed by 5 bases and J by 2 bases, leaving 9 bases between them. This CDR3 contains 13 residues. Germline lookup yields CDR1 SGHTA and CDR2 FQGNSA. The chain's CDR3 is CASSPDRNYGYTF. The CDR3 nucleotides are TGTGCCAGCAGCCCAGACAGAAACTATGGCTACACCTTC.

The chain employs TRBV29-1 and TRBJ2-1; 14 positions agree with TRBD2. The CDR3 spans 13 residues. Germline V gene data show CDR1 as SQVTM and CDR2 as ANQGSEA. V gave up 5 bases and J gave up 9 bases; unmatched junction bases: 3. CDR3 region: CSVRLAGGREQFF. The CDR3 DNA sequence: TGCAGCGTTCGACTAGCGGGAGGGCGTGAGCAGTTCTTC.

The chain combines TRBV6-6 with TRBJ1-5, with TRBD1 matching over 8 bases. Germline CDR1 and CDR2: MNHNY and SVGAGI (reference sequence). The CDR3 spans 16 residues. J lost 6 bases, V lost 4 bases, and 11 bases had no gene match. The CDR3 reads CASSFNDRGSGQPQHF. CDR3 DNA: TGTGCCAGCAGTTTCAACGACAGGGGTTCGGGTCAGCCCCAGCATTTT.

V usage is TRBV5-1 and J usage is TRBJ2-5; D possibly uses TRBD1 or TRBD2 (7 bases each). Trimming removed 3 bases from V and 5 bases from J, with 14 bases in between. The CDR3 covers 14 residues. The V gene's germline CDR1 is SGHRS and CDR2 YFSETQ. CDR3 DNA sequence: TGCGCCAGCAGCTCCCCCAGGGGGGGCGAGACCCAGTACTTC. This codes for CASSSPRGGETQYF.